One and the same sample provided the 7 T cell receptor beta chains below, sequenced in a study of CD8 T cells in ankylosing spondylitis. General study points: Among TCR beta sequences, a motif of eight highly homologous variants appeared characteristic of ankylosing spondylitis blood.

No antigens are known for them. TCRdb called the 5' RACE reads again in MiXCR, with one record for every CDR3 protein. The data contain around 440,000 distinct CDR3 sequences, 17% of them singletons. Sequencing was carried out using blood, either unsorted or a sorted T cell fraction (not recorded which). The receptors derive from a male donor with ankylosing spondylitis.

This clonotype was observed a few times. The rearrangement links TRBV5-1 to TRBJ2-5, with 11 nucleotides matching TRBD1. The CDR3 runs to 14 residues. Germline V lookup: CDR1 SGHRS, CDR2 YFSETQ. V lost 4 bases to trimming and J lost 5 bases; unmatched junction nucleotides: 4. CDR3 sequence reads: CASSVGQGVETQYF. In DNA, the CDR3 is TGCGCCAGCAGCGTGGGACAGGGGGTTGAGACCCAGTACTTC.

There are a few counts of this clonotype. This chain links TRBV5-6 with TRBJ2-7; possibly TRBD2 for D (6 bases). CDR1 and CDR2 from the germline V gene are SGHDT and YYEEEE. Trimming removed 2 bases from V and 6 bases from J, with 18 bases in between. The CDR3 runs 15 residues. The CDR3: CASSFILRQGGEQYF. Written as DNA, the CDR3 is TGTGCCAGCAGCTTCATTCTCCGGCAGGGAGGCGAGCAGTACTTC.

This clonotype was seen ten or more times. Compared with germline, one end of the junction differs, possibly owing to a read error. The genes are TRBV25-1 and TRBJ1-1; possibly TRBD1 for D (6 bases). CDR3 length: 14 residues. Germline values: CDR1 MGHDK, CDR2 SYGVNS. The CDR3 coding sequence is TGTGCCAGCAGCGAATATACAGGGCACACTGAAGCTTTCTTT. It specifies CASSEYTGHTEAFF.

This clonotype has a single count. The chain recombines TRBV5-1 with TRBJ2-1, with a possible D match to TRBD1 (7 bases). The CDR3 covers 16 residues. The V gene lost 0 bases and the J gene lost 6 bases, with 16 bases spanning the gap. Per the germline V gene, CDR1 is SGHRS and CDR2 is YFSETQ. DNA for the CDR3: TGCGCCAGCAGCTTGGGGCAGGGGGGACCCTGCAATGAGCAGTTCTTC. This sequence encodes CASSLGQGGPCNEQFF.

This clonotype has more than one count but fewer than ten. The chain combines TRBV7-9 with TRBJ1-3; D possibly corresponds to TRBD1 (6 bases). Between the trimmed V and J ends, which lost 5 bases and 2 bases, there was a span of 10 bases. The CDR3 consists of 14 residues. CDR1 is SEHNR and CDR2 is FQNEAQ in the germline V gene (reference sequence). Here the CDR3 reads CASSAAGAGNTIYF. CDR3 coding DNA: TGTGCCAGCAGCGCTGCAGGGGCTGGAAACACCATATATTTT.

The chain carries TRBV30 and TRBJ2-7; tentatively, D is TRBD1 (6 bases). CDR1 and CDR2 from the germline V gene are GTSNPN and SVGIG (reference sequence). The V gene lost 0 bases and the J gene lost 5 bases, with 14 bases spanning the gap. The CDR3 totals 14 residues. The CDR3 loop reads CAWSVRWDTHEQYF. CDR3 nucleotides: TGTGCCTGGAGTGTACGGTGGGACACTCACGAGCAGTACTTC.

This clonotype turned up a few times. This sequence joins TRBV6-1 and TRBJ1-1, with 7 bases aligning to TRBD1. The V gene's germline CDR1 is MNHNS and CDR2 SASEGT. This CDR3 is built from 14 residues. The V gene end was trimmed by 5 bases and the J gene end by 0 bases; junction bases not matched to a gene: 3. CDR3 amino acids: CASSPTGMNTEAFF. Here the CDR3 DNA reads TGTGCCAGCAGTCCGACAGGGATGAACACTGAAGCTTTCTTT.